The 22 T cell receptor beta chains given below trace back to one sample, sequenced in a study of T-cell reconstitution after alpha-beta-depleted transplantation in children. A TCRbeta library incorporating unique molecular identifiers was prepared. A single record per CDR3 protein comes from TCRdb applying MiXCR to the PCR reads. The repertoire holds hundreds of thousands of distinct CDR3 sequences, with about an eighth as singletons. The source was PBMCs, mostly from graft donor cells, collected 360 days after TCRalphabeta/CD19-depleted stem cell transplant. The receptor source for this set is a male patient aged 10 to 17 who had a stem cell transplant for acute myeloid leukemia, so the T cells may come from the graft donor.

The chain carries TRBV28 and TRBJ2-2; D ambiguous. The CDR3 length is 12 residues. CDR1 and CDR2 from the germline V gene are MDHEN and SYDVKM. Trimming took 6 bases from V and 6 from J, leaving 8 bases between them. The CDR3 region has the DNA TGTGCCAGCAGAAGTGGCCCCGGGGAGCTGTTTTTT. Translation gives CASRSGPGELFF.

In this sample, this clonotype turned up a few times. The rearrangement joins TRBV29-1 to TRBJ1-1; D is undetermined. Looked up from germline, CDR1 is SQVTM and CDR2 is ANQGSEA. Deletions cut 3 bases from V and 0 bases from J, with 11 bases between. The CDR3 is 14 amino acids. The CDR3 protein is CSVEGTLLNTEAFF. The CDR3 coding sequence is TGCAGCGTTGAGGGCACTCTTTTGAACACTGAAGCTTTCTTT.

The V call is TRBV19, the J call TRBJ1-2, with D uncertain. CDR3 length equals 11 residues. CDR1 and CDR2 from the germline V gene are LNHDA and SQIVND (reference sequence). V lost 8 bases and J 0 bases, leaving 4 bases between the germline ends. The CDR3 coding sequence is TGTGCCAGTGAGACTAACTATGGCTACACCTTC. Its translation is CASETNYGYTF.

The chain carries TRBV5-1 and TRBJ1-1, with unresolved D. There are 15 residues in the CDR3. Germline V gene lookup returns CDR1 SGHRS and CDR2 YFSETQ. V was pared by 0 bases and J by 7 bases, with 16 bases between. CDR3 region: CASSLAEGRSGEAFF. CDR3 DNA: TGCGCCAGCAGCTTGGCCGAAGGGAGGAGTGGTGAAGCTTTCTTT.

This chain connects TRBV30 to TRBJ2-7, with TRBD1 matching 12 bases. Germline CDR1 is GTSNPN and CDR2 is SVGIG (reference sequence). The CDR3 covers 17 residues. V was clipped by 2 bases and J by 3 bases; unmatched bases: 11. CDR3 loop: CAWSPLGQGAGDYEQYF. CDR3 bases: TGTGCCTGGAGTCCCCTGGGACAGGGGGCGGGGGACTACGAGCAGTACTTC.

In this sample, this clonotype turned up a few times. The gene calls are TRBV7-2 and TRBJ1-4; the D gene is possibly TRBD1 (6 bases). The CDR3 is 15 residues long. Trimming shortened V by 1 base and J by 7 bases, and 13 bases separated the two germline ends. CDR1 is SGHTA, CDR2 FQGNSA, per germline. CDR3 sequence: CASSLGGAVGEKLFF. The CDR3 DNA sequence: TGTGCCAGCAGCTTAGGGGGGGCGGTGGGTGAAAAACTGTTTTTT.

This clonotype has a count of ten or more. This chain links TRBV12-3 or TRBV12-4 with TRBJ1-6; D gene unclear. The ends were cut back, 8 bases at V and 3 bases at J, with 20 bases in the middle. The CDR3 runs to 17 residues. CDR3 amino acids: CASVYSQLEGYNSPLHF. CDR3 DNA: TGTGCCAGCGTTTACAGCCAGCTAGAAGGCTATAATTCACCCCTCCACTTT.

This clonotype appeared a few times. The chain couples TRBV28 to TRBJ2-7; D might be TRBD1 (5 bases). Per germline, CDR1 MDHEN and CDR2 SYDVKM. The V end lost 6 bases, the J end lost 2 bases, and 17 bases lay between the germline ends. This CDR3 is 15 amino acids long. The CDR3 reads CASSLPGWATYEQYF. The CDR3 DNA follows: TGTGCCAGCAGCCTCCCAGGGTGGGCGACCTACGAGCAGTACTTC.

The chain carries TRBV6-1 and TRBJ2-1; D not resolved. Trimming removed 5 bases from V and 8 bases from J, with 16 bases in between. The CDR3 covers 14 residues. Germline V lookup: CDR1 MNHNS, CDR2 SASEGT. The CDR3 spells CASSPGPKPDEQFF. DNA of the CDR3: TGTGCCAGCAGTCCCGGGCCGAAGCCCGATGAGCAGTTCTTC.

This clonotype was recorded many times. CDR3 in amino acids: CASSLLQGTDTQYF. The CDR3 nucleotides are TGTGCCAGCAGCCTTCTCCAGGGCACAGATACGCAGTATTTT. This chain links TRBV9 with TRBJ2-3; D uncertain. Germline lookup yields CDR1 SGDLS and CDR2 YYNGEE. This CDR3 has 14 amino acids. The V gene lost 4 bases and the J gene lost 1 base, with 10 bases spanning the gap.

The chain joins TRBV20-1 to TRBJ2-1; 12 bases agree with TRBD2. Germline CDR1 is DFQATT and CDR2 is SNEGSKA (reference sequence). Unmatched junction bases numbered 4, after V lost 5 bases and J lost 2 bases. The CDR3 length is 15 residues. The DNA of the CDR3 is TGCAGTGCTCCCAGGACTAGCGGGACCTACAATGAGCAGTTCTTC. Its translation is CSAPRTSGTYNEQFF.

This clonotype turned up a few times. This rearrangement joins TRBV7-6 to TRBJ2-3; perhaps TRBD2 as D (6 bases). Germline V gene sequence: CDR1 SGHVS, CDR2 FNYEAQ. The CDR3 runs to 16 residues. The V gene lost 1 base and the J gene lost 0 bases, with 11 bases spanning the gap. Here the CDR3 DNA reads TGTGCCAGCAGCTTAGTCCCAGCGGGTAGCACAGATACGCAGTATTTT. Its protein product is CASSLVPAGSTDTQYF.

In its sample, this clonotype was seen a few times. The CDR3 protein is CASSVRFYEQYF. CDR3 bases: TGTGCCAGCAGTGTTAGGTTTTACGAGCAGTACTTC. This chain connects TRBV2 to TRBJ2-7; D is unclear. Germline V lookup: CDR1 SNHLY, CDR2 FYNNEI. The CDR3 consists of 12 residues. The ends were cut back, 4 bases at V and 4 bases at J, with 8 bases in the middle.

This clonotype was observed a few times. The gene calls are TRBV10-3 and TRBJ2-5; TRBD2 matches 7 bases. Per germline, CDR1 ENHRY and CDR2 SYGVKD. The CDR3 covers 13 residues. V shed 8 bases and J 3 bases; nucleotides not matched to a gene: 6. The CDR3 reads CAIGRGGEETQYF. Written as DNA, the CDR3 is TGTGCCATCGGGAGGGGCGGAGAAGAGACCCAGTACTTC.

At least ten counts were recorded for this clonotype. This rearrangement joins TRBV11-1 to TRBJ2-1; 7 nucleotides align to TRBD2. Germline values: CDR1 SGHAT, CDR2 FQDESV (reference sequence). The V gene end was trimmed by 1 base and the J gene end by 5 bases; junction bases not matched to a gene: 5. The CDR3 is made up of 15 amino acids. The CDR3 bases are TGTGCCAGCAGCTTAGATGGGAGGGCCCACAATGAGCAGTTCTTC. Protein sequence: CASSLDGRAHNEQFF.

On this clonotype: The CDR3 end shows no conserved phenylalanine or tryptophan, and so a read error is likely. CDR3: CASSLTGAGGMNTEAFY. The DNA for the CDR3 is TGTGCCAGTAGTTTAACAGGGGCAGGAGGCATGAACACTGAAGCTTTCTAT. J is TRBJ1-1 and V is TRBV19; 7 nucleotides agree with TRBD1. CDR1 and CDR2 from the germline V gene are LNHDA and SQIVND (reference sequence). After removal of 5 bases from V and 0 bases from J, the junction contained 12 bases not matched to a gene. This CDR3 is built from 17 residues.

At least ten counts were recorded for this clonotype. The chain couples TRBV28 to TRBJ1-1; D gene uncertain. The germline gives CDR1 MDHEN, CDR2 SYDVKM. The CDR3 covers 14 residues. Trimming removed 9 bases from V and 0 bases from J, with 14 bases in between. CDR3 loop: CASPGAGMNTEAFF. The CDR3 region has the DNA TGTGCCAGTCCTGGTGCCGGTATGAACACTGAAGCTTTCTTT.

This clonotype has at least ten counts. V usage is TRBV28 and J usage is TRBJ2-1; TRBD2 is a possible D gene (7 bases). Trimming pared 5 bases from V and 5 bases from J, leaving 13 bases between. The CDR3 has 14 amino acids. The germline V gene has CDR1 MDHEN and CDR2 SYDVKM. CDR3 amino acids: CASSLEGGNNEQFF. For the CDR3, the DNA is TGTGCCAGCAGTCTGGAGGGGGGGAACAATGAGCAGTTCTTC.

This clonotype was seen a few times. The genes are TRBV6-1 and TRBJ2-3; TRBD1 matches 7 bases. V dropped 6 bases and J dropped 0; count of bases not matched to a gene: 12. This CDR3 has 17 residues. Germline-derived CDR1 and CDR2 are MNHNS and SASEGT. The CDR3 bases are TGTGCCAGCAGATCACCGGGACAGATCTTGAGCACAGATACGCAGTATTTT. This codes for CASRSPGQILSTDTQYF.

This clonotype was observed a handful of times. The V call is TRBV11-2, the J call TRBJ2-7; D not resolved. Germline values: CDR1 SGHAT, CDR2 FQNNGV. V shed 1 base and J shed 1 base, with 17 bases lying between them. The CDR3 is 17 amino acids. CDR3 protein: CASSLGILSLYSYEQYF. The CDR3 DNA reads as TGTGCCAGCAGCTTAGGGATCTTAAGCCTTTATTCCTACGAGCAGTACTTC.

This clonotype was detected a few times. This chain connects TRBV7-2 to TRBJ2-1; D may be TRBD1 or TRBD2 (6 bases each). The CDR3 covers 16 residues. Trimming took off 3 bases at V and 2 bases at J, with 14 bases between the two ends. CDR1 and CDR2 (germline): SGHTA, FQGNSA. DNA for the CDR3: TGTGCCAGCAGCTTCCTCGGCGGGGACACCTACAATGAGCAGTTCTTC. Translation gives CASSFLGGDTYNEQFF. The variable domain in full, completed from reference TRBV7-2 and TRBJ2-1, reads GAGVSQSPSNKVTEKGKDVELRCDPISGHTALYWYRQSLGQGLEFLIYFQGNSAPDKSGLPSDRFSAERTGGSVSTLTIQRTQQEDSAVYLCASSFLGGDTYNEQFFGPGTRLTVL.

This clonotype showed up many times. This chain connects TRBV27 to TRBJ2-1, with TRBD2 identical over 14 bases. CDR1 and CDR2 (germline): MNHEY, SMNVEV (reference sequence). Unmatched junction bases numbered 11, after V lost 4 bases and J lost 6 bases. This CDR3 has 18 residues. This CDR3 is CASSWRRGTSGSANEQFF. The CDR3 bases are TGTGCCAGCAGTTGGAGAAGGGGGACTAGCGGGAGTGCCAATGAGCAGTTCTTC.